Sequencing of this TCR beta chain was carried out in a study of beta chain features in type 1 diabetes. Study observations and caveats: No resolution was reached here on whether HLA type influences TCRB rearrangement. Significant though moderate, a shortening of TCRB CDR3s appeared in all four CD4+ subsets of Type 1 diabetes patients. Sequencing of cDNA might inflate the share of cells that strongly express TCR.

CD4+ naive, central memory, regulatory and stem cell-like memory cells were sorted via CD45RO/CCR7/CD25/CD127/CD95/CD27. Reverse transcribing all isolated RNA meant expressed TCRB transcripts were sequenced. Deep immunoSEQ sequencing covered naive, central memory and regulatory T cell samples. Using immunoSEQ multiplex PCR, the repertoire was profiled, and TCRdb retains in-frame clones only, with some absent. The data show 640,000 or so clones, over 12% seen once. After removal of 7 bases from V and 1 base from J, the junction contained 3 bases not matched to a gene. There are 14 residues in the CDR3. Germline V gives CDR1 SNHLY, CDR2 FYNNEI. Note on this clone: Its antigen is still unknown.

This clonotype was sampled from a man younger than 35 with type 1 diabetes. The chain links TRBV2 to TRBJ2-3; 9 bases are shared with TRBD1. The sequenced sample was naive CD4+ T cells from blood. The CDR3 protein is CASTRDRGTDTQYF. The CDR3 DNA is TGTGCCAGCACCAGGGACAGGGGCACAGATACGCAGTATTTT.